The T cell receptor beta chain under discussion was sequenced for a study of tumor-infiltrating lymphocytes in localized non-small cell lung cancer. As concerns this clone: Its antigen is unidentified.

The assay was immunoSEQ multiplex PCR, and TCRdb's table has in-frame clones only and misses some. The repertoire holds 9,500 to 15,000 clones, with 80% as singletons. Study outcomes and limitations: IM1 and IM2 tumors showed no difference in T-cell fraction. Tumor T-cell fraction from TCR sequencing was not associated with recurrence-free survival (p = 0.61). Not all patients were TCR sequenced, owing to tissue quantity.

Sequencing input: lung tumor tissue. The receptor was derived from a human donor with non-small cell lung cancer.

The CDR3 loop is CATEGATSGSYNEQFF. The CDR3 nucleotides read TGTGCCACCGAGGGGGCGACTAGCGGATCCTACAATGAGCAGTTCTTC. The genes are TRBV6-4 and TRBJ2-1; TRBD2 matches at 9 bases. The germline gives CDR1 MRHNA, CDR2 SNTAGT. V shed 10 bases, J shed 1 base, and the junction held 11 bases outside the gene matches. The CDR3 totals 16 residues.